One and the same sample provided the 28 T cell receptor beta chains below, sequenced in a study of CD8+CD57+ T cells in acquired aplastic anemia (dated by TCRdb to 2017 to 2018). The sequencer listed for this sample is Illumina HiSeq 2000. Profiling of TCR beta VDJ combinations and CDR3 sequences used genomic DNA as the template. In-frame beta chains were kept once TCRdb had trimmed the public reads at Q25 with fastp and called clones with MiXCR. Under each unique CDR3 protein, matching rows form one entry showing the most common genes and DNA. A total of around 180,000 distinct CDR3 sequences appear in this sample, over 60% of them only once. Together, the top ten hold around 45% of the sample. The sample consisted of sorted CD4+, CD8+, or CD8+CD57+ T cells (not recorded which) from PBMCs. The source is a human donor with severe aplastic anemia or a healthy control (not recorded which).

This clonotype was observed many times. This chain joins TRBV9 and TRBJ2-2; D might be TRBD1 (6 bases). CDR1 is SGDLS, CDR2 YYNGEE, per germline. The CDR3 has 15 residues. Trimming left V 4 bases short and J 1 base short, with 11 bases between. The DNA of the CDR3 is TGTGCCAGCAGCCCAGGGACACAGAACACCGGGGAGCTGTTTTTT. Residues: CASSPGTQNTGELFF.

In this sample, this clonotype turned up a few times. The chain uses TRBV27 and TRBJ1-2; 10 bases agree with TRBD1. The CDR3 is 16 amino acids. The ends lost 4 bases at V and 4 bases at J; junction bases unmatched: 9. CDR1 is MNHEY and CDR2 is SMNVEV in the germline V gene (reference sequence). The CDR3 reads CASSSSGQGVVYGYTF. The CDR3 DNA reads TGTGCCAGCAGTTCTTCTGGACAGGGGGTTGTCTATGGCTACACCTTC.

This clonotype was seen a handful of times. The V gene is TRBV7-9, the J gene TRBJ2-7; 11 nucleotides match TRBD2. This CDR3 region has 16 residues. The trim removed 3 bases at V and 5 bases at J, leaving 9 bases unmatched. CDR1 is SEHNR and CDR2 is FQNEAQ in the germline V gene (reference sequence). The DNA for the CDR3 is TGTGCCAGCAGCTTCACTAGCGGGAGAGGGGGAAACGAGCAGTACTTC. It yields the protein CASSFTSGRGGNEQYF.

V and J are TRBV20-1 and TRBJ2-3; 8 bases align to TRBD2. CDR3 length: 15 residues. Germline loops: CDR1 DFQATT, CDR2 SNEGSKA (reference sequence). With 2 bases clipped from V and 5 bases from J, the junction kept 9 bases outside the gene matches. CDR3 amino acids: CSARWPSGPGDTQYF. The CDR3 DNA sequence: TGCAGTGCTAGATGGCCTAGCGGGCCAGGAGATACGCAGTATTTT.

This clonotype was detected once. V gene TRBV7-9 combines with J gene TRBJ2-4, with a possible D match to TRBD2 (5 bases). The V end was cut by 5 bases, the J end by 2 bases, with 13 bases between. There are 15 residues in the CDR3. Germline assignment: CDR1 SEHNR and CDR2 FQNEAQ (reference sequence). Here the CDR3 DNA reads TGTGCCAGCAGCCTAGGTGGGGAGTCCAAAAACATTCAGTACTTC. Its protein is CASSLGGESKNIQYF.

The chain uses TRBV5-5 and TRBJ2-7; 11 nucleotides line up with TRBD1. CDR3 length: 17 amino acids. Trimming cost V 1 base and J 5 bases; bases outside gene matches: 11. In germline, CDR1 is SGHKS, CDR2 YYEKEE (reference sequence). CDR3 bases: TGTGCCAGCAGCTTGTTCGATGGACAGGGGGCGATGCACGAGCAGTACTTC. This translates into CASSLFDGQGAMHEQYF.

The rearrangement uses TRBV7-9 and TRBJ1-6; TRBD1 agrees at 10 bases. CDR1 and CDR2 from the germline V gene are SEHNR and FQNEAQ (reference sequence). The CDR3 runs 16 residues. V gave up 6 bases and J gave up 7 bases; unmatched junction bases: 9. CDR3 DNA: TGTGCCAGCAGTTACGGACAGGGGGAACTCAATTCACCCCTCCACTTT. Translation gives CASSYGQGELNSPLHF. The variable domain in full, completed from reference TRBV7-9 and TRBJ1-6, reads DTGVSQNPRHKITKRGQNVTFRCDPISEHNRLYWYRQTLGQGPEFLTYFQNEAQLEKSRLLSDRFSAERPKGSFSTLEIQRTEQGDSAMYLCASSYGQGELNSPLHFGNGTRLTVT.

This clonotype turned up a few times. This chain links TRBV5-1 with TRBJ1-2; unclear D gene. Germline assignment: CDR1 SGHRS and CDR2 YFSETQ. The V gene lost 0 bases and the J gene lost 1 base, with 10 bases spanning the gap. The CDR3 runs to 15 residues. The CDR3 region has the DNA TGCGCCAGCAGCTTGGGAGGAACAGATAACTATGGCTACACCTTC. Translated, it gives CASSLGGTDNYGYTF.

The chain combines TRBV7-9 with TRBJ2-3; D may be TRBD1 or TRBD2 (5 bases each). Trimming cost V 5 bases and J 5 bases, with 14 bases left between them. The CDR3 runs 14 residues. Per the germline V gene, CDR1 is SEHNR and CDR2 is FQNEAQ (reference sequence). The CDR3 reads CASSLRDVGDTQYF. CDR3 bases: TGTGCCAGCAGCCTCCGGGACGTGGGAGATACGCAGTATTTT.

This chain links TRBV2 with TRBJ2-2, with no clear D. With 9 bases removed from V and 3 bases from J, the gap between germline ends came to 14 bases. The CDR3 is made up of 14 amino acids. The germline CDR1 and CDR2 sequences are SNHLY and FYNNEI. The CDR3 spells CASATEMDTGELFF. CDR3 in DNA: TGTGCCAGTGCAACCGAAATGGACACCGGGGAGCTGTTTTTT.

This clonotype was detected ten times or more. This chain uses TRBV2 with TRBJ2-1; 8 bases match TRBD2. The CDR3 spans 15 residues. Germline V gene lookup returns CDR1 SNHLY and CDR2 FYNNEI. V gave up 5 bases and J gave up 5 bases; unmatched junction bases: 8. The CDR3 here is CASSLTGGGDNEQFF. CDR3 bases: TGTGCCAGCAGTCTAACGGGGGGGGGGGACAATGAGCAGTTCTTC.

This clonotype was seen more than once but under ten times. This rearrangement joins TRBV20-1 to TRBJ2-5; 11 bases are a match to TRBD2. There are 17 residues in the CDR3. The J segment lost 2 bases and the V segment lost 0 bases, leaving 8 bases of the junction unmatched. Germline CDR1 DFQATT, CDR2 SNEGSKA (reference sequence). CDR3 sequence: CSARDQRLAGGQETQYF. CDR3 nucleotides: TGCAGTGCTAGAGATCAGAGATTAGCGGGGGGGCAAGAGACCCAGTACTTC.

The genes are TRBV20-1 and TRBJ2-7, with 9 bases identical to TRBD2. Germline V gives CDR1 DFQATT, CDR2 SNEGSKA (reference sequence). The CDR3 consists of 16 residues. Trimming removed 4 bases from V and 3 bases from J; junction bases left unmatched: 13. CDR3 amino acids: CSATPSSGGRNYEQYF. CDR3 sequence (DNA): TGCAGTGCTACCCCTTCGAGCGGGGGGCGAAACTACGAGCAGTACTTC.

The chain links TRBV2 to TRBJ1-2; TRBD1 might be the D (5 bases). V lost 1 base to trimming and J lost 12 bases, with 18 bases between them. There are 14 residues in the CDR3. CDR1 and CDR2 (germline): SNHLY, FYNNEI. The CDR3 reads CASSEGGRDPVDTF. Here the CDR3 DNA reads TGTGCCAGCAGTGAAGGAGGCCGGGACCCGGTCGACACCTTC.

The chain recombines TRBV24-1 with TRBJ1-2; D is possibly TRBD1 (5 bases). V was trimmed by 3 bases and J by 4 bases, leaving 11 bases between them. The CDR3 runs 14 residues. The germline CDR1 and CDR2 sequences are KGHDR and SFDVKD. Here the CDR3 reads CATSDPRVSYGYTF. Written as DNA, the CDR3 is TGTGCCACCAGTGATCCCAGGGTAAGCTATGGCTACACCTTC.

J is TRBJ1-4 and V is TRBV20-1; 7 nucleotides match TRBD1. The ends lost 5 bases at V and 7 bases at J; junction bases unmatched: 7. Per germline, CDR1 DFQATT and CDR2 SNEGSKA (reference sequence). The CDR3 length is 13 residues. In DNA, the CDR3 is TGCAGTGCTGCCCAGGGGGGGATTGAAAAACTGTTTTTT. It specifies CSAAQGGIEKLFF.

DNA for the CDR3: TGTGCCAGTAGTGAGCGCTTGCCGCCCTACGAGCAGTACTTC. As protein: CASSERLPPYEQYF. The chain uses TRBV19 and TRBJ2-7; D unresolved. The CDR3 covers 14 residues. Germline CDR1 reads LNHDA; CDR2 reads SQIVND (reference sequence). V was shortened by 5 bases and J by 2 bases, with 13 bases between the two germline ends.

This clonotype occurred a few times. The rearrangement uses TRBV7-3 and TRBJ2-2; 7 nucleotides agree with TRBD1. Germline V gives CDR1 SGHTA, CDR2 FQGTGA. V gave up 5 bases and J gave up 0 bases; unmatched junction bases: 6. This CDR3 region has 16 residues. The CDR3 region has the DNA TGTGCCAGCAGCAAGACAGGGCCCACGAACACCGGGGAGCTGTTTTTT. The encoded protein is CASSKTGPTNTGELFF.

This chain links TRBV7-3 with TRBJ2-7; maybe TRBD1 (7 bases). Deletions cut 5 bases from V and 6 bases from J, with 17 bases between. CDR3 size: 14 residues. Germline V lookup: CDR1 SGHTA, CDR2 FQGTGA. CDR3 coding DNA: TGTGCCAGCAGCGTCCGACAGGGACTCTGCGAGCAGTACTTC. It is translated as CASSVRQGLCEQYF.

The genes are TRBV7-8 and TRBJ1-4; weak D call: TRBD1 (6 bases). This CDR3 region has 22 residues. V was shortened by 4 bases and J by 4 bases, with 34 bases between the two germline ends. Germline V lookup: CDR1 SGHVS, CDR2 FQNEAQ. This CDR3 is CASSSVTGADQPQREGNEKLFF. The DNA for the CDR3 is TGTGCCAGCAGCTCCGTGACAGGCGCGGATCAGCCCCAGCGGGAAGGTAATGAAAAACTGTTTTTT. The variable domain in full, with the rest retrieved from reference TRBV7-8 and TRBJ1-4, is GAGVSQSPRYKVAKRGQDVALRCDPISGHVSLFWYQQALGQGPEFLTYFQNEAQLDKSGLPSDRFFAERPEGSVSTLKIQRTQQEDSAVYLCASSSVTGADQPQREGNEKLFFGSGTQLSVL.

The gene calls are TRBV5-1 and TRBJ2-1; a weak D match, TRBD2 (6 bases). Deletions cut 0 bases from V and 5 bases from J, with 21 bases between. The CDR3 spans 18 residues. In germline, CDR1 is SGHRS, CDR2 YFSETQ. Here the CDR3 DNA reads TGCGCCAGCAGCTTGGGTTTGGGTTCTAGCGAGGAAGACAATGAGCAGTTCTTC. It specifies CASSLGLGSSEEDNEQFF.

This clonotype was counted a few times. An end of the junction differs from the germline gene, which may be a read error. The rearrangement links TRBV7-7 to TRBJ1-1; no clear D. Germline values: CDR1 SSHAT, CDR2 FNYEAQ (reference sequence). This CDR3 region has 13 residues. The CDR3 DNA reads as TGTGCTAGCAGCTTAGATTACCGCACTGAAGCTTTCTTT. This translates into CASSLDYRTEAFF. Complete variable domain (other parts from reference TRBV7-7 and TRBJ1-1): GAGVSQSPRYKVTKRGQDVTLRCDPISSHATLYWYQQALGQGPEFLTYFNYEAQPDKSGLPSDRFSAERPEGSISTLTIQRTEQRDSAMYRCASSLDYRTEAFFGQGTRLTVV.

The rearrangement links TRBV20-1 to TRBJ2-5; D tentatively fits TRBD1 or TRBD2 (5 bases each). CDR3 size: 12 residues. V dropped 8 bases and J dropped 7 bases, with 17 bases sitting between them. The V gene's germline CDR1 is DFQATT and CDR2 SNEGSKA (reference sequence). CDR3 DNA: TGCAGTTCCGGGACGCCCTTGGGGACCCAGTACTTC. As protein: CSSGTPLGTQYF.

This clonotype was detected only a few times. The chain combines TRBV10-3 with TRBJ2-5, with 10 bases that match TRBD2. The CDR3 extends over 15 amino acids. Looked up from germline, CDR1 is ENHRY and CDR2 is SYGVKD. V was pared by 6 bases and J by 4 bases, with 8 bases of the junction left unmatched. DNA for the CDR3: TGTGCCATCAGGGAAGCGGGGGGGCCGGGAGAGACCCAGTACTTC. It codes for CAIREAGGPGETQYF.

This sequence joins TRBV19 and TRBJ2-6; D remains ambiguous. The ends were cut back, 3 bases at V and 3 bases at J, with 12 bases in the middle. Looked up from germline, CDR1 is LNHDA and CDR2 is SQIVND (reference sequence). The CDR3 loop spans 16 amino acids. The CDR3 coding sequence is TGTGCCAGTAGTATCCTTGGCGCCGGTGGGGCCAACGTCCTGACTTTC. Translated, it gives CASSILGAGGANVLTF.

This clonotype was recorded many times. J is TRBJ1-2 and V is TRBV2; D unclear. V was trimmed by 7 bases and J by 3 bases, leaving 12 bases between them. This CDR3 contains 13 residues. Germline values: CDR1 SNHLY, CDR2 FYNNEI. The CDR3 here is CASKAEGYYGYTF. CDR3 sequence (DNA): TGTGCCAGCAAGGCAGAAGGTTACTATGGCTACACCTTC.

This clonotype has just a few counts. This clone may be a read error of a much larger clone one base away. The V gene is TRBV6-5, the J gene TRBJ2-5, with D hard to call. There are 14 residues in the CDR3. CDR1 MNHEY and CDR2 SVGAGI come from the germline V gene. The CDR3 protein is CASRGLYRQEAQYF. The CDR3, as DNA: TGTGCCAGCAGGGGGTTGTATCGGCAAGAGGCCCAGTACTTC.

This clonotype was counted at least ten times. The chain uses TRBV20-1 and TRBJ2-3; no firm D call. The V gene lost 1 base and the J gene lost 4 bases, with 9 bases spanning the gap. This CDR3 spans 13 amino acids. Germline CDR1 reads DFQATT; CDR2 reads SNEGSKA (reference sequence). The CDR3 sequence: CSARVEPPDTQYF. The CDR3 coding sequence is TGCAGTGCTAGAGTTGAGCCCCCAGATACGCAGTATTTT.